The present TCR beta chain was sequenced within a study of T-cell reconstitution after alpha-beta-depleted transplantation in children (dated by TCRdb to 2016 to 2017). About the full investigation: The study quantitatively tracked T-cell immune reconstitution after TCRalphabeta/CD19-depleted allogeneic hematopoietic cell transplantation in children using TCR repertoire profiling.

This clonotype was seen many times. Its recognized antigen is unknown. Nothing much larger sits one base from this clone, and base qualities are not available. The CDR3 spans 16 residues, from the cysteine through the phenylalanine. CDR3 DNA is the only sequence kept; it has 48 bases, read in frame from the first base. The V end loses 0 bases and the J end loses 3 bases, and a stretch of 11 bases separates them. CDR1 and CDR2 were assigned from the germline V gene as SGHTA and FQGNSA. The method behind the library was PCR. Sequencing relied on an Illumina HiSeq 2500. Molecular barcoding was employed in the preparation of TCR libraries, with unique molecular identifiers being used to normalize TCRbeta repertoire quantification. The public reads were run again by TCRdb, first through fastp at Q25 and then through MiXCR, and only productive beta chains were kept. Identical CDR3 proteins give one entry, which carries the most common genes and DNA. The sample table holds about 610,000 distinct CDR3 sequences, of which roughly a tenth were seen once. In total, the top ten clones hold 4% of the sample.

Sequencing was performed on PBMCs from the stem cell graft donor, taken from the stem cell graft. The chain is made from TRBV7-2 and TRBJ2-2; TRBD2 could be the D gene, as 7 bases match. The clonotype was recovered from a human donor who donated a stem cell graft to a child with acute myeloid leukemia. The CDR3 in this case is CASSLAPGGHTGELFF. The sequenced DNA: TGTGCCAGCAGCTTAGCGCCCGGGGGGCACACCGGGGAGCTGTTTTTT.